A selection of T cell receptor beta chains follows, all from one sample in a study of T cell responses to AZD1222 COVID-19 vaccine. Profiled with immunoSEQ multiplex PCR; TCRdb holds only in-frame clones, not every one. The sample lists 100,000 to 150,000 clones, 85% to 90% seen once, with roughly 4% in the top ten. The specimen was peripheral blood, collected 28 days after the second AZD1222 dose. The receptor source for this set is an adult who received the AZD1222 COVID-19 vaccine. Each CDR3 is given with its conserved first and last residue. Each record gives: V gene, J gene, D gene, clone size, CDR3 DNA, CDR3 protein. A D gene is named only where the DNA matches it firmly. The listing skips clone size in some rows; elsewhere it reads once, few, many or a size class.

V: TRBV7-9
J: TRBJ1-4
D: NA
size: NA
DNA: TGTGCCAGCAGCTTAGTCTCCACGTCGGATGGCTTTAATGAAAAACTGTTTTTT
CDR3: CASSLVSTSDGFNEKLFF

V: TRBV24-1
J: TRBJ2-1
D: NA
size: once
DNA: TGTGCCACCAGTGCAGGACACACCTACAATGAGCAGTTCTTC
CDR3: CATSAGHTYNEQFF

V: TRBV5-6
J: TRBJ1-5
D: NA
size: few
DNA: TGTGCCAGCAGCTTGGGAGGGTATGGTCAGCCCCAGCATTTT
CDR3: CASSLGGYGQPQHF

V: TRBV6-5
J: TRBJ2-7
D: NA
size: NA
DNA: TGTGCCACCCCGCCTTGGGCGAGTGGGGAGCAGTACTTC
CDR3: CATPPWASGEQYF

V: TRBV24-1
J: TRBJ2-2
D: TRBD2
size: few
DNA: TGTGCCACCAGTGACATAGCGGGGGGACACACCGGGGAGCTGTTTTTT
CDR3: CATSDIAGGHTGELFF

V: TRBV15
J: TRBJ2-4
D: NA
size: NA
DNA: TGTGCCACCTTAGGGCAGGAGAACATTCAGTACTTC
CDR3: CATLGQENIQYF

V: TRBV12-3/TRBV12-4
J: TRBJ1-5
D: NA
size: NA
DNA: TGTGCCAGCAGTTTTCGAAGCAATCAGCCCCAGCATTTT
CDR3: CASSFRSNQPQHF

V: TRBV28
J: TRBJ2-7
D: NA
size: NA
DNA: TGTGCCAGCATATCGACAGGCTACGAGCAGTACTTC
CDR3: CASISTGYEQYF

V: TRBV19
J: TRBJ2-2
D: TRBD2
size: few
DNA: TGTGCCAGTAGCGGGGGGGCCGGCACCGGGGAGCTGTTTTTT
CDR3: CASSGGAGTGELFF

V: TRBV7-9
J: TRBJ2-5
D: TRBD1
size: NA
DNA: TGTGCCAGCAGCTTATTGGGACAGGGCAGAGAGACCCAGTACTTC
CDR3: CASSLLGQGRETQYF

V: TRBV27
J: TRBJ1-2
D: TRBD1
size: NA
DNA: TGTGCCAGCAGTTTATCGTGGGACAGGGCCCCTGATGGCTACACCTTC
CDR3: CASSLSWDRAPDGYTF

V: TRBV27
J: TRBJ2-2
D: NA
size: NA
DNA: TGTGCCAGCAGGGGCCACAACACCGGGGAGCTGTTTTTT
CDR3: CASRGHNTGELFF

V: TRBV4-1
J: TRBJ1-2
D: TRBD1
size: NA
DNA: TGCGCCAGCAGCCATGAGGACAGGCGGCAGGGCTACACCTTC
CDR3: CASSHEDRRQGYTF

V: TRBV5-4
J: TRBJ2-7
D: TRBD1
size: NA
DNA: TGTGCCAGCAGCTTGGCTAGGACAGGGGGCTACGAGCAGTACTTC
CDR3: CASSLARTGGYEQYF

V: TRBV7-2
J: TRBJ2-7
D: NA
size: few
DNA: TGTGCCAGCAGCTTAGAATCAGGGGGGGGTCAGGACGAGCAGTACTTC
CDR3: CASSLESGGGQDEQYF

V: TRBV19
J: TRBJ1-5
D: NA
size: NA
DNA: TGTGCCAGTAGCCCCAAGGGCGCCAATCAGCCCCAGCATTTT
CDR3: CASSPKGANQPQHF

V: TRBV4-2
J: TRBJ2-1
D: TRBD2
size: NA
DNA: TGTGCCAGCAGCCAAGCCGGGACTAGCGGGGGTGATGAGCAGTTCTTC
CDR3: CASSQAGTSGGDEQFF

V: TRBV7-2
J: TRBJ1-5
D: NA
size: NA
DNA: TGTGCCAGCAGCCCGTCTAGACAGGTCAATCAGCCCCAGCATTTT
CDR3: CASSPSRQVNQPQHF

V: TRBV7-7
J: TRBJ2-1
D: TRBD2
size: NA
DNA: TGTGCCAGCAGCTTGTATTTACTAGCGGGGGGTACTTACAATGAGCAGTTCTTC
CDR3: CASSLYLLAGGTYNEQFF

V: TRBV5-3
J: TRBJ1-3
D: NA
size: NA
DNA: TGTGCCAGAAGCCCCCGGATTGGAAACACCATATATTTT
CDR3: CARSPRIGNTIYF

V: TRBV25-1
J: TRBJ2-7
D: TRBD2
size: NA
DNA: TGTGCCAGCAGTGCCCCGGGACTAGCGGGGATCTACGAGCAGTACTTC
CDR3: CASSAPGLAGIYEQYF

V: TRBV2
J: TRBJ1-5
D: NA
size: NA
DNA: TGTGCCAGCAGTGCCGACGGGGATCCCCAGCATTTT
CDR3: CASSADGDPQHF

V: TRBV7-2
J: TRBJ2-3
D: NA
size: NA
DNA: TGTGCCAGCAGTCATCCGGGACCCCAGGGAGATACGCAGTATTTT
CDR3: CASSHPGPQGDTQYF

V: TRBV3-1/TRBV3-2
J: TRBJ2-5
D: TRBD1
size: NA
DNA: TGTGCCAGCAGCCGAGAAGACAGGGCTAGAGAGACCCAGTACTTC
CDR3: CASSREDRARETQYF

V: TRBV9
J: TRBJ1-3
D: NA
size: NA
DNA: TGTGCCTGTCGAGGTCCGGGAAACACCATATATTTT
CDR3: CACRGPGNTIYF

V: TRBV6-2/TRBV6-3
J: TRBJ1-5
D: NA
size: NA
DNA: TGTGCCAGCAGTATAACAGGGAACAATCAGCCCCAGCATTTT
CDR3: CASSITGNNQPQHF

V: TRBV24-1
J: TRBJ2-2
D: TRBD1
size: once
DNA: TGTGCCACCAGTGACACCGGGACAGGGGTCACCGGGGAGCTGTTTTTT
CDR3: CATSDTGTGVTGELFF

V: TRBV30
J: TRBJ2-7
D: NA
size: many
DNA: TGTGCCTGGAGTGGCAACCACGAGCAGTACTTC
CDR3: CAWSGNHEQYF

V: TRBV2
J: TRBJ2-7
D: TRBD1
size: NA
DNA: TGTGCCCTTGGGACAGAATACGAGCAGTACTTC
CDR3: CALGTEYEQYF

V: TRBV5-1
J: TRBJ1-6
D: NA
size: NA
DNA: TGCGCCAGCAGCCCCACAGCAGGGGATTCACCCCTCCACTTT
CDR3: CASSPTAGDSPLHF

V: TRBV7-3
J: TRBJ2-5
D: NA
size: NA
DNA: TGTGCCAGCAGCTCCCTCGGGGAAGAGACCCAGTACTTC
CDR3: CASSSLGEETQYF

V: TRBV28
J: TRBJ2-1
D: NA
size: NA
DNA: TGTGCCAGCAGTTTACTCCAGATTAGGGGTCTGGGGTACAATGAGCAGTTCTTC
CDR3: CASSLLQIRGLGYNEQFF

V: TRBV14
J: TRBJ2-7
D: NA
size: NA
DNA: TGTGCCAGCAGCCGGAAGAGTCCACAGCCCAACGGAGATCTTTACGAGCAGTACTTC
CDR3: CASSRKSPQPNGDLYEQYF

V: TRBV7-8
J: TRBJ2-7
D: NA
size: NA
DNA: TGTGCCAGCAGCCCCCCGGGGCCCTCCTACGAGCAGTACTTC
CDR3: CASSPPGPSYEQYF

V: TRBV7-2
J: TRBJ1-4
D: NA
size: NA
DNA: TGTGCCAGCAGCTTGGTAGGGGGGGAAAAACTGTTTTTT
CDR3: CASSLVGGEKLFF

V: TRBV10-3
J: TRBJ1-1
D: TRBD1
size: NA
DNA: TGTGCCATCAGGGACAGGGGCGAAGATGAAGCTTTCTTT
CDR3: CAIRDRGEDEAFF

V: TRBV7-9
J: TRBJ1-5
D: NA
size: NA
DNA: TGTGCCAGCAGCTTAGCCCTGATGGACAGTTATAGCAATCAGCCCCAGCATTTT
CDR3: CASSLALMDSYSNQPQHF

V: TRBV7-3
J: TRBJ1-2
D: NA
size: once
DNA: TGTGCCAGCAGCCCGGGTATTCAGGCCAACTATGGCTACACCTTC
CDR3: CASSPGIQANYGYTF

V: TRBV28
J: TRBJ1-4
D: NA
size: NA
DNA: TGTGCCATTACCGAGGGCTTCGGAGAAAAACTGTTTTTT
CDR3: CAITEGFGEKLFF

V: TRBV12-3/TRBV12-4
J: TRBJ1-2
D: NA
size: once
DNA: TGTGCCAGCAGTTCCGGGACAACTATTAACACCTTC
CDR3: CASSSGTTINTF

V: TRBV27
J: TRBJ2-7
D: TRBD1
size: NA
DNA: TGTGCCAGCAGTTTTGAAGGACAGGGAGCCTCGGAGCAGTACTTC
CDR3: CASSFEGQGASEQYF

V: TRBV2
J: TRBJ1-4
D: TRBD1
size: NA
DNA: TGTGCCAGCAGCGCCACAGGGGGGAATAATGAAAAACTGTTTTTT
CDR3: CASSATGGNNEKLFF

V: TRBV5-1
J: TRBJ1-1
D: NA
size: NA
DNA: TGCGCCAGCAGCTGGGGTCTGAACGCTGAAGCTTTCTTT
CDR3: CASSWGLNAEAFF

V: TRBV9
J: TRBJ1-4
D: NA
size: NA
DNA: TGTGCCAGCAGCGGGATGACAGTTGAAAAACTGTTTTTT
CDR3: CASSGMTVEKLFF

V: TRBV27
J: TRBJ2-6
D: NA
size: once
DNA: TGTGCCAGCAGTGTCCAACAGGTCTCTGGGGCCAACGTCCTGACTTTC
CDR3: CASSVQQVSGANVLTF